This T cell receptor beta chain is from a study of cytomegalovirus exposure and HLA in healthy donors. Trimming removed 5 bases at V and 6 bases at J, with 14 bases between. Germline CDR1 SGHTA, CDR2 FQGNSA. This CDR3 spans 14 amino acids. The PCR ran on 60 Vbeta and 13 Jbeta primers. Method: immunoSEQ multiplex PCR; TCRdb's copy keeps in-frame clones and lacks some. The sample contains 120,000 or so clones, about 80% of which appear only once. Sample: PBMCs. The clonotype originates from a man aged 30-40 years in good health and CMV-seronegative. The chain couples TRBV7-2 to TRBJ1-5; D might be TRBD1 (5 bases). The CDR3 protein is CASSPTGTAQPQHF. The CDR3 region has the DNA TGTGCCAGCAGCCCCACAGGAACAGCTCAGCCCCAGCATTTT.